These 23 T cell receptor beta chains were all obtained from the same sample, sequenced in a study of T cell repertoires in cytomegalovirus infection. For these TCRs, the target antigens are not known. TCRdb reanalysed the reads using MiXCR and keeps one entry per CDR3 protein. The table lists some 320,000 distinct CDR3 sequences, roughly 29% of them singletons, with over 15% in the top ten. Sequenced here: cultured PBMCs, sampled from culture after CMV antigen stimulation. These receptor sequences come from a human donor in good health (CMV status not recorded). Some clones in this sample may be carry-over from other donors' samples.

The chain uses TRBV19 and TRBJ1-3; no clear D. V was pared by 2 bases and J by 0 bases, with 8 bases between. In germline, CDR1 is LNHDA, CDR2 SQIVND (reference sequence). CDR3 size: 15 residues. CDR3 residues: CASSISVFSGNTIYF. The DNA for the CDR3 is TGTGCCAGTAGTATATCAGTGTTCTCTGGAAACACCATATATTTT.

This chain connects TRBV28 to TRBJ1-5; D is possibly TRBD1 (5 bases). V lost 0 bases and J 7 bases, leaving 19 bases between the germline ends. This CDR3 comprises 17 residues. Germline-derived CDR1 and CDR2 are MDHEN and SYDVKM. Here the CDR3 DNA reads TGTGCCAGCAGTTTATGGGTGGGGGGGGGTAGGCGGCAGCCCCAGCATTTT. Residues: CASSLWVGGGRRQPQHF.

The V call is TRBV11-2, the J call TRBJ2-7; D gene unclear. Germline V lookup: CDR1 SGHAT, CDR2 FQNNGV. V gave up 1 base and J gave up 2 bases, with 9 bases separating them. This CDR3 has 14 amino acids. The CDR3 DNA sequence: TGTGCCAGCAGCTTAGCCCACGGAGCCTACGAGCAGTACTTC. It is translated as CASSLAHGAYEQYF. Looking up the rest from reference TRBV11-2 and TRBJ2-7 gives the full variable domain: EAGVAQSPRYKIIEKRQSVAFWCNPISGHATLYWYQQILGQGPKLLIQFQNNGVVDDSQLPKDRFSAERLKGVDSTLKIQPAKLEDSAVYLCASSLAHGAYEQYFGPGTRLTVT.

This clonotype has only a few counts. The chain joins TRBV27 to TRBJ2-7; D gene unclear. Looked up from germline, CDR1 is MNHEY and CDR2 is SMNVEV (reference sequence). The V gene lost 5 bases and the J gene lost 2 bases, with 19 bases spanning the gap. This CDR3 contains 16 residues. CDR3 sequence: CASSRSKAGGTYEQYF. CDR3 DNA sequence: TGTGCCAGCAGTCGGTCCAAGGCAGGCGGAACCTACGAGCAGTACTTC.

This rearrangement joins TRBV27 to TRBJ1-5; D uncertain. Germline V lookup: CDR1 MNHEY, CDR2 SMNVEV (reference sequence). The CDR3 totals 14 residues. Trimming took off 6 bases at V and 0 bases at J, with 9 bases between the two ends. CDR3 DNA sequence: TGTGCCAGCAGGGCCAGTCGTAGCAATCAGCCCCAGCATTTT. This translates into CASRASRSNQPQHF.

This clonotype was counted a few times. The chain links TRBV2 to TRBJ2-5; 8 bases are shared with TRBD2. The CDR3 is made up of 14 amino acids. Germline CDR1 and CDR2: SNHLY and FYNNEI. J lost 4 bases, V lost 3 bases, and 4 bases had no gene match. The CDR3 nucleotides read TGTGCCAGCAGTGAGGAGCGGGGGAGAGAGACCCAGTACTTC. Translation gives CASSEERGRETQYF.

This clonotype was counted between two and nine times. The genes are TRBV24-1 and TRBJ2-5, with D possibly being TRBD1 (5 bases). Germline CDR1 reads KGHDR; CDR2 reads SFDVKD. V lost 3 bases and J lost 3, with 10 bases in between. This CDR3 contains 14 residues. As DNA, the CDR3 is TGTGCCACCAGTGATCACACAGGAGAAGAGACCCAGTACTTC. Encoded protein: CATSDHTGEETQYF.

This clonotype has more than one count but fewer than ten. CDR3 amino acids: CASSHLRGNTEAFF. The CDR3 DNA follows: TGTGCCAGCAGCCACCTAAGGGGGAACACTGAAGCTTTCTTT. The chain carries TRBV7-2 and TRBJ1-1, with D possibly matching TRBD1 (5 bases). Deletions cut 5 bases from V and 1 base from J, with 11 bases between. The CDR3 covers 14 residues. Looked up from germline, CDR1 is SGHTA and CDR2 is FQGNSA.

The sample holds one count of this clonotype. Given a much more abundant clone one base away, this may be a read error. The CDR3 DNA sequence: TGTGCCAGCAGCGGACTCGGAGGCTACGCCTTC. Amino acid sequence: CASSGLGGYAF. The rearrangement links TRBV28 to TRBJ1-2; D gene uncertain. Germline V CDR1 and CDR2: MDHEN, SYDVKM. The CDR3 extends over 11 amino acids.

This clonotype was detected ten times or more. J is TRBJ2-7 and V is TRBV7-9; 11 nucleotides align to TRBD2. V was clipped by 7 bases and J by 2 bases; unmatched bases: 4. Germline CDR1 SEHNR, CDR2 FQNEAQ (reference sequence). This CDR3 contains 14 residues. CDR3 amino acids: CASNPSGGTYEQYF. CDR3 sequence (DNA): TGTGCCAGCAACCCTAGCGGGGGGACCTACGAGCAGTACTTC.

The chain uses TRBV12-3 or TRBV12-4 and TRBJ1-1; D gene unclear. The CDR3 covers 15 residues. V dropped 7 bases and J dropped 2 bases, with 17 bases sitting between them. In DNA, the CDR3 is TGTGCCAGCATCCCCCAGGCCGAATATAACACTGAAGCTTTCTTT. Encoded protein: CASIPQAEYNTEAFF.

This clonotype was counted between two and nine times. The V and J genes are TRBV7-6 and TRBJ2-5, with 7 bases fitting TRBD2. Trimming removed 0 bases from V and 5 bases from J; junction bases left unmatched: 18. This CDR3 is 19 amino acids long. Germline V lookup: CDR1 SGHVS, CDR2 FNYEAQ. This chain's CDR3 is CASSLAVGNSGLSGETQYF. As DNA, the CDR3 is TGTGCCAGCAGCTTAGCGGTAGGGAATAGCGGGCTCTCCGGGGAGACCCAGTACTTC. The entire variable domain, with the rest obtained from reference TRBV7-6 and TRBJ2-5, is as follows: GAGVSQSPRYKVTKRGQDVALRCDPISGHVSLYWYRQALGQGPEFLTYFNYEAQQDKSGLPNDRFSAERPEGSISTLTIQRTEQRDSAMYRCASSLAVGNSGLSGETQYFGPGTRLLVL.

This clonotype was seen a handful of times. This chain joins TRBV12-3 or TRBV12-4 and TRBJ1-2; tentative D call: TRBD1 (6 bases). Trimming pared 6 bases from V and 2 bases from J, leaving 13 bases between. The CDR3 totals 14 residues. The CDR3: CASRSLDRNYGYTF. As DNA, the CDR3 is TGTGCCAGCAGATCTCTTGACAGGAACTATGGCTACACCTTC.

The V call is TRBV12-3 or TRBV12-4, the J call TRBJ2-7; D is possibly TRBD2 (6 bases). The V gene lost 5 bases and the J gene lost 5 bases, with 19 bases spanning the gap. This CDR3 has 15 residues. CDR3 sequence: CASSPSRGFMHEQYF. CDR3 coding DNA: TGTGCCAGCAGTCCCTCCCGGGGGTTTATGCACGAGCAGTACTTC.

This clonotype was picked up a small number of times. The chain has TRBV9 and TRBJ1-1; possibly TRBD1 for D (5 bases). The germline gives CDR1 SGDLS, CDR2 YYNGEE. There are 13 residues in the CDR3. Trimming removed 4 bases at V and 11 bases at J, with 18 bases between. As DNA, the CDR3 is TGTGCCAGCAGCCCCTACGGAGGGGCTGGTGCTTTCTTT. It codes for CASSPYGGAGAFF.

The chain employs TRBV12-3 or TRBV12-4 and TRBJ1-2; D is undetermined. V lost 11 bases and J lost 2, with 15 bases in between. The CDR3 contains 13 residues. DNA for the CDR3: TGTGCCGGATCATCGACGGAAAACTATGGCTACACCTTC. Protein product: CAGSSTENYGYTF.

The gene calls are TRBV20-1 and TRBJ1-6; D is uncertain. CDR3 size: 14 residues. V was cut by 2 bases and J by 8 bases, with 13 bases left in between. Germline V gene sequence: CDR1 DFQATT, CDR2 SNEGSKA (reference sequence). In nucleotides, the CDR3 is TGCAGTGCTAGAACTACCGATCCGTATTCACCCCTCCACTTT. Translation: CSARTTDPYSPLHF.

This clonotype was counted at least ten times. The genes are TRBV20-1 and TRBJ1-5; D not certain. The V gene's germline CDR1 is DFQATT and CDR2 SNEGSKA (reference sequence). The V and J ends lost 1 base and 1 base respectively, with 8 bases between them. This CDR3 is built from 14 residues. The CDR3 DNA reads TGCAGTGCTAGAGTGGCCCTGAGCAATCAGCCCCAGCATTTT. Translated: CSARVALSNQPQHF.

The J gene is TRBJ1-5, the V gene TRBV27; no clear D gene. This CDR3 is 14 amino acids long. V lost 6 bases to trimming and J lost 1 base, with 10 bases between them. The V gene's germline CDR1 is MNHEY and CDR2 SMNVEV (reference sequence). CDR3 protein: CASRPETSNQPQHF. CDR3 DNA sequence: TGTGCCAGCAGACCAGAGACAAGCAATCAGCCCCAGCATTTT.

The chain combines TRBV29-1 with TRBJ1-5; D call uncertain. V was trimmed by 8 bases and J by 0 bases, leaving 17 bases between them. Germline V CDR1 and CDR2: SQVTM, ANQGSEA. The CDR3 runs to 15 residues. As DNA, the CDR3 is TGCAGCCCTTGGTCCGGTCGACTTAGCAATCAGCCCCAGCATTTT. This gives the protein CSPWSGRLSNQPQHF.

The V and J genes are TRBV6-6 and TRBJ1-5, with D tentatively TRBD1 (6 bases). Trimming pared 8 bases from V and 2 bases from J, leaving 13 bases between. CDR3 size: 14 residues. CDR1 and CDR2 from the germline V gene are MNHNY and SVGAGI (reference sequence). In nucleotides, the CDR3 is TGTGCCAGCGGGGGGGCAGACCGCAATCAGCCCCAGCATTTT. It yields the protein CASGGADRNQPQHF.

The gene calls are TRBV20-1 and TRBJ1-2, with no clear D. There are 13 residues in the CDR3. V gave up 3 bases and J gave up 8 bases, with 16 bases separating them. Per the germline V gene, CDR1 is DFQATT and CDR2 is SNEGSKA (reference sequence). CDR3 sequence (DNA): TGCAGTGCTAGCCTCGGCCCGGGGAGGGGCTACACCTTC. It specifies CSASLGPGRGYTF.

CDR3 protein: CASSPTSGTTDTQYF. The DNA for the CDR3 is TGCGCCAGCAGCCCGACTAGCGGAACCACAGATACGCAGTATTTT. V gene TRBV5-1 combines with J gene TRBJ2-3, with 9 bases that match TRBD2. The ends lost 4 bases at V and 2 bases at J; junction bases unmatched: 5. The CDR3 has 15 amino acids. The germline V gene has CDR1 SGHRS and CDR2 YFSETQ.